This is a list of T cell receptor beta chains from one sample in a study of OX40 agonist ivuxolimab in advanced cancers. The repertoire was sequenced with immunoSEQ multiplex PCR; TCRdb's copy has only in-frame clones and lacks some. The table shows tens of thousands of clones, with roughly nine tenths occurring only once. Source: CD4+ or CD8+ T cells sorted from blood, taken in a trial of the OX40 agonist ivuxolimab. The receptors were gathered from an adult with an advanced solid tumor such as melanoma, head and neck, liver or kidney cancer. Both conserved end residues are part of each CDR3. Each record gives: J gene, V gene, CDR3 protein.

J: TRBJ1-4
V: TRBV14
CDR3: CASSQEGGPGEKLFF

J: TRBJ1-6
V: TRBV15
CDR3: CATSRDDRNSPLHF

J: TRBJ1-2
V: TRBV4-1
CDR3: CASSQDWDSEEMTF

J: TRBJ2-1
V: TRBV6-1
CDR3: CASRRDGSSYNEQFF

J: TRBJ1-4
V: TRBV18
CDR3: CASSPNPGHTNEKLFF

J: TRBJ1-3
V: TRBV19
CDR3: CASSISGQLNTIYF

J: TRBJ2-5
V: TRBV19
CDR3: CASSGLGGPTETQYF

J: TRBJ1-2
V: TRBV7-8
CDR3: CASSLVQVSNGYTF

J: TRBJ1-1
V: TRBV21-1
CDR3: CASSIEGGDTEAFF

J: TRBJ2-5
V: TRBV2
CDR3: CASSSFGQWRNQETQYF

J: TRBJ1-1
V: TRBV6-1
CDR3: CASSEEMGTEAFF

J: TRBJ2-2
V: TRBV18
CDR3: CASSGGIDTGELFF

J: TRBJ2-5
V: TRBV7-2
CDR3: CASSSLDSQETQYF

J: TRBJ1-4
V: TRBV10-3
CDR3: CAISDLARGNEKLFF

J: TRBJ2-7
V: TRBV25-1
CDR3: CASSESASGGYEQYF

J: TRBJ1-4
V: TRBV7-2
CDR3: CASSLSQGGSEKLFF

J: TRBJ2-4
V: TRBV11-2
CDR3: CASSLDSRSSGGARNIQYF

J: TRBJ2-3
V: TRBV9
CDR3: CASSSLTRAGGPRDTQYF

J: TRBJ2-1
V: TRBV6-1
CDR3: CASSDGLSSVRNEQFF

J: TRBJ1-2
V: TRBV5-1
CDR3: CASSLNTNYGYTF

J: TRBJ1-5
V: TRBV7-2
CDR3: CASSFTGAPNQPQHF

J: TRBJ2-1
V: TRBV28
CDR3: CASSFGIYNEQFF

J: TRBJ1-5
V: TRBV6-1
CDR3: CASSEWGQSNQPQHF

J: TRBJ2-3
V: TRBV7-6
CDR3: CASSRAGGQGTQYF

J: TRBJ2-3
V: TRBV2
CDR3: CASTKAGVTDTQYF

J: TRBJ1-4
V: TRBV5-1
CDR3: CASSFHPTNEKLFF

J: TRBJ2-4
V: TRBV12-5
CDR3: CASGLGGGTQGIQYF